The clone carrying this T cell receptor beta chain was observed many times. TCRdb itself ran the 5' RACE reads through MiXCR, one entry per CDR3 protein. Here the sample spans under 55,000 distinct CDR3 sequences, roughly 6.4% being singletons. The sample comes from a study of T cells after yellow fever vaccination. This CDR3 has 13 residues. V was pared by 7 bases and J by 0 bases, with 9 bases between. Germline assignment: CDR1 SQVTM and CDR2 ANQGSEA. This sequence was found in a man aged 30-40 years who received the YFV17D yellow fever vaccine. The chain joins TRBV29-1 to TRBJ2-2, with D unresolved. This specimen consisted of CD8+ T cells not binding an NS4B(214-222) dextramer, sorted from PBMCs, obtained 45 days after the yellow fever booster vaccination. The chain's CDR3 is CSGLNPNTGELFF. The DNA of the CDR3 is TGCAGCGGTCTTAATCCGAACACCGGGGAGCTGTTTTTT.